A selection of T cell receptor beta chains follows, all from one sample in a study of T cell responses to AZD1222 COVID-19 vaccine. Data came from immunoSEQ multiplex PCR; TCRdb stores just in-frame clones and leaves some out. This sample has 90,000 to 100,000 clones, with around 89% found just once. The material was peripheral blood, obtained on day 0 of AZD1222 vaccination. Receptors were obtained from an adult in good health. Each CDR3 is given with its conserved first and last residue. A D gene is named only where the DNA matches it firmly. Some rows have no size entry. The others give once, few or many, or a class for an expanded clone.

j_call	d_call	v_call	clone_size	cdr3_aa	cdr3_nt
TRBJ1-5	NA	TRBV7-2	NA	CASSPVAGQPQHF	TGTGCCAGCAGCCCCGTTGCGGGCCAGCCCCAGCATTTT
TRBJ1-1	NA	TRBV10-2	NA	CASSYTGGNTEAFF	TGCGCCAGCTCTTACACGGGAGGGAACACTGAAGCTTTCTTT
TRBJ1-2	NA	TRBV21-1	NA	CASSKVRVASNYGYTF	TGTGCCAGCAGCAAGGTACGGGTTGCGTCTAACTATGGCTACACCTTC
TRBJ2-1	NA	TRBV28	once	CASSRLRDYNEQFF	TGTGCCAGCAGCCGACTCCGGGACTACAATGAGCAGTTCTTC
TRBJ1-2	TRBD1	TRBV28	NA	CASGRDRGRGGYTF	TGTGCCAGCGGCCGGGACAGGGGTCGAGGAGGCTACACCTTC
TRBJ2-2	TRBD1	TRBV2	NA	CASSETTGATGELFF	TGTGCCAGCAGTGAAACTACAGGGGCCACCGGGGAGCTGTTTTTT
TRBJ1-6	TRBD1	TRBV5-1	NA	CASSTTSGTGNSPLHF	TGCGCCAGCAGCACGACCTCCGGGACAGGGAATTCACCCCTCCACTTT
TRBJ1-5	NA	TRBV2	NA	CASSEASLKSTGYQPQHF	TGTGCCAGCAGTGAAGCCTCCCTAAAATCAACAGGGTATCAGCCCCAGCATTTT
TRBJ2-5	NA	TRBV27	NA	CASSFYSSSSGTRRNAQYF	TGTGCCAGCAGTTTCTATTCCTCCTCTTCCGGGACCAGACGGAATGCCCAGTACTTC
TRBJ1-1	NA	TRBV9	NA	CASSARRDPANTEAFF	TGTGCCAGCAGCGCCAGAAGGGACCCGGCGAACACTGAAGCTTTCTTT
TRBJ2-7	NA	TRBV6-5	NA	CASSSVREHEQYF	TGTGCCAGCAGTTCCGTCAGGGAGCACGAGCAGTACTTC
TRBJ1-3	TRBD1	TRBV13	NA	CASSRTGQGSFSGNTIYF	TGTGCCAGCAGCCGGACGGGACAGGGTTCCTTCTCTGGAAACACCATATATTTT
TRBJ1-1	NA	TRBV15	few	CATSRGGTEAFF	TGTGCCACCAGCAGAGGTGGAACTGAAGCTTTCTTT
TRBJ2-2	NA	TRBV7-3	NA	CASSSGERTGELFF	TGTGCCAGCAGCTCAGGGGAGAGGACCGGGGAGCTGTTTTTT
TRBJ2-3	TRBD2	TRBV5-1	NA	CASSAGLAADTQYF	TGCGCCAGCAGCGCCGGACTAGCGGCAGATACGCAGTATTTT
TRBJ1-3	NA	TRBV7-9	NA	CASSLVGGNTIYF	TGTGCCAGCAGCTTAGTGGGCGGAAACACCATATATTTT
TRBJ2-2	NA	TRBV27	NA	CASRRARNTGELFF	TGTGCCAGCAGACGGGCGCGGAACACCGGGGAGCTGTTTTTT
TRBJ1-2	TRBD1	TRBV24-1	NA	CATSDSAGTGEPGYTF	TGTGCCACCAGTGATTCGGCCGGGACAGGCGAACCGGGCTACACCTTC
TRBJ1-1	TRBD1	TRBV18	NA	CASSPGTGVGTEAFF	TGTGCCAGCTCACCTGGGACAGGGGTGGGCACTGAAGCTTTCTTT
TRBJ2-1	NA	TRBV27	NA	CASSLEVRASYNEQFF	TGTGCCAGCAGTTTAGAAGTCCGGGCCTCCTACAATGAGCAGTTCTTC
TRBJ2-5	NA	TRBV11-3	NA	CASSLSGPETQYF	TGTGCCAGCAGCTTATCAGGGCCAGAGACCCAGTACTTC
TRBJ1-2	NA	TRBV3-1/TRBV3-2	NA	CASSQDVGGRGYTF	TGTGCCAGCAGCCAAGATGTGGGGGGCCGGGGCTACACCTTC
TRBJ1-5	NA	TRBV30	once	CAWSRGSNQPQHF	TGTGCCTGGAGTCGGGGGAGCAATCAGCCCCAGCATTTT
TRBJ1-3	NA	TRBV24-1	NA	CATSEQGTRRTSGNTIYF	TGTGCCACCAGTGAACAAGGGACACGACGAACCTCTGGAAACACCATATATTTT
TRBJ2-6	NA	TRBV9	NA	CASTSGSGANVLTF	TGTGCCAGCACCTCAGGGTCTGGGGCCAACGTCCTGACTTTC
TRBJ1-5	NA	TRBV28	NA	CASRPGRDNQPQHF	TGTGCCAGCAGACCCGGAAGGGATAATCAGCCCCAGCATTTT
TRBJ2-3	NA	TRBV3-1/TRBV3-2	NA	CASSARKGQVGDTQYF	TGTGCCAGCAGCGCTCGGAAGGGCCAAGTGGGAGATACGCAGTATTTT
TRBJ1-2	TRBD1	TRBV6-2/TRBV6-3	NA	CASSYPDREAYGYTF	TGTGCCAGCAGTTACCCCGACAGGGAGGCGTATGGCTACACCTTC